This passage covers 27 T cell receptor beta chains from one sample sequenced in a study of beta chain features in type 1 diabetes. The sequenced template was cDNA made from the entire isolated RNA. Produced via immunoSEQ multiplex PCR; TCRdb's table is partial and in-frame only. The sample consists of about 180,000 clones, 13% of them appearing once. Source material: central memory CD4+ T cells from blood. Receptors were obtained from a young woman in good health.

In this sample, this clone turned up a few times. The rearrangement joins TRBV6-6 to TRBJ2-1, with a weak D call TRBD2 (6 bases). Germline CDR1 is MNHNY and CDR2 is SVGAGI (reference sequence). V was shortened by 7 bases and J by 0 bases, with 13 bases between the two germline ends. This CDR3 is built from 15 residues. DNA for the CDR3: TGTGCCAGCACCTTAGCGGATAGCTCCTACAATGAGCAGTTCTTC. Amino acid sequence: CASTLADSSYNEQFF.

V gene TRBV6-4 combines with J gene TRBJ1-2, with 9 bases lining up with TRBD1. Trimming cost V 6 bases and J 4 bases; bases outside gene matches: 6. The CDR3 loop spans 14 amino acids. In germline, CDR1 is MRHNA, CDR2 SNTAGT. CDR3 bases: TGTGCCAGCAGCACGGGACAGGGAAGCTATGGCTACACCTTC. This sequence encodes CASSTGQGSYGYTF.

A few counts support this clone. The rearrangement joins TRBV6-6 to TRBJ2-7; TRBD2 matches at 7 bases. The germline CDR1 and CDR2 sequences are MNHNY and SVGAGI (reference sequence). The CDR3 is 16 amino acids. V lost 4 bases to trimming and J lost 5 bases; unmatched junction nucleotides: 14. CDR3 sequence reads: CASSWSGGRGPNEQYF. DNA of the CDR3: TGTGCCAGCAGTTGGTCGGGGGGTAGGGGCCCAAACGAGCAGTACTTC.

This clone was seen a few times. The chain combines TRBV25-1 with TRBJ2-7; 8 positions agree with TRBD2. The J segment lost 6 bases and the V segment lost 5 bases, leaving 3 bases of the junction unmatched. Germline V gene sequence: CDR1 MGHDK, CDR2 SYGVNS. This CDR3 contains 12 residues. CDR3 residues: CASSNLAGEQYF. CDR3 DNA sequence: TGTGCCAGCAGTAATCTAGCGGGCGAGCAGTACTTC.

The CDR3 nucleotides are TGTGCCAGCAGCCTCCGACTGTCCTCTGGAAACACCATATATTTT. Protein product: CASSLRLSSGNTIYF. This chain links TRBV5-5 with TRBJ1-3; no firm D call. Germline V gene lookup returns CDR1 SGHKS and CDR2 YYEKEE (reference sequence). The CDR3 is 15 residues long. V lost 4 bases, J lost 0 bases, and 11 bases lay in between.

V is TRBV30 and J is TRBJ2-1; 12 bases align to TRBD2. Per the germline V gene, CDR1 is GTSNPN and CDR2 is SVGIG (reference sequence). Trimming at V came to 2 bases and at J to 7 bases, leaving 12 bases not matched to a gene. The CDR3 contains 17 residues. CDR3 loop: CAWSSVGTSGFLNEQFF. The CDR3 coding sequence is TGTGCCTGGAGTTCGGTGGGGACTAGCGGGTTCCTAAATGAGCAGTTCTTC.

This rearrangement joins TRBV7-9 to TRBJ2-1, with 7 nucleotides matching TRBD1. The V and J ends lost 1 base and 3 bases, in that order; junction bases with no gene match: 3. Germline V gives CDR1 SEHNR, CDR2 FQNEAQ (reference sequence). The CDR3 consists of 15 residues. The CDR3 region has the DNA TGTGCCAGCAGCTTAGTAGGGGACAGCTACAATGAGCAGTTCTTC. Protein product: CASSLVGDSYNEQFF.

V is TRBV6-1 and J is TRBJ2-2, with D maybe TRBD2 (6 bases). The ends were cut back, 3 bases at V and 2 bases at J, with 10 bases in the middle. Germline loops: CDR1 MNHNS, CDR2 SASEGT. The CDR3 covers 15 residues. CDR3 nucleotides: TGTGCCAGCAGTGACCCCGGGACTAACACCGGGGAGCTGTTTTTT. Translation gives CASSDPGTNTGELFF.

This clone has a count of ten or more. The V gene is TRBV5-1, the J gene TRBJ2-7; a possible D gene is TRBD1 (7 bases). Trimming took 4 bases from V and 1 from J, leaving 15 bases between them. The CDR3 runs to 15 residues. Per the germline V gene, CDR1 is SGHRS and CDR2 is YFSETQ. As DNA, the CDR3 is TGCGCCAGCAGCCGGGGGTGGGACAGTTCCTACGAGCAGTACTTC. Its protein is CASSRGWDSSYEQYF.

V is TRBV19 and J is TRBJ2-7; 8 bases line up with TRBD1. V trimming: 5 bases; J trimming: 6 bases; junction bases outside the gene matches: 9. The CDR3 consists of 14 residues. Germline CDR1 reads LNHDA; CDR2 reads SQIVND (reference sequence). The DNA of the CDR3 is TGTGCCAGTAGTGTGGGGAACAGGGGGACCGAGCAGTACTTC. Its translation is CASSVGNRGTEQYF.

V is TRBV6-1 and J is TRBJ2-1, with D unresolved. The CDR3 contains 12 residues. Germline V gene lookup returns CDR1 MNHNS and CDR2 SASEGT. The ends were cut back, 3 bases at V and 9 bases at J, with 9 bases in the middle. The CDR3 DNA reads TGTGCCAGCAGTGATTCTTATGTTGAGCAGTTCTTC. Translating gives CASSDSYVEQFF.

This clone was seen only a few times. This chain joins TRBV19 and TRBJ2-1; the match to TRBD2 covers 8 bases. CDR3 length equals 15 residues. Germline-derived CDR1 and CDR2 are LNHDA and SQIVND (reference sequence). The V segment lost 5 bases and the J segment 8 bases; nucleotides outside the gene matches: 11. The DNA for the CDR3 is TGTGCCAGTAGTGCATCCGGGACTAGAGACTATGAGCAGTTCTTC. Translating it yields CASSASGTRDYEQFF.

The sample holds many counts of this clone. This chain links TRBV7-3 with TRBJ2-1; possible D gene TRBD2, 6 bases. V gave up 2 bases and J gave up 4 bases, with 12 bases separating them. Germline V gene lookup returns CDR1 SGHTA and CDR2 FQGTGA. The CDR3 is made up of 15 amino acids. The CDR3: CASSLAAGNYNEQFF. CDR3 in DNA: TGTGCCAGCAGCTTAGCTGCGGGAAATTACAATGAGCAGTTCTTC.

This clone was detected a few times. The chain couples TRBV4-3 to TRBJ2-7, with TRBD2 identical over 13 bases. J gave up 6 bases and V 4 bases, and 6 bases lay outside the gene matches. The germline V gene encodes CDR1 LGHNA and CDR2 YSLEER. This CDR3 has 15 residues. The CDR3 loop is CASSLGTSGNTEQYF. The DNA for the CDR3 is TGCGCCAGCAGCCTAGGGACTAGCGGGAATACCGAGCAGTACTTC.

A few counts support this clone. The chain combines TRBV29-1 with TRBJ2-5; tentatively, D is TRBD2 (6 bases). The CDR3 has 15 amino acids. Looked up from germline, CDR1 is SQVTM and CDR2 is ANQGSEA. Trimming cost V 6 bases and J 2 bases, with 19 bases left between them. CDR3 sequence: CSVRWVAESQETQYF. DNA for the CDR3: TGCAGCGTACGTTGGGTAGCGGAGTCACAAGAGACCCAGTACTTC.

The rearrangement joins TRBV7-2 to TRBJ2-7, with D unclear. The germline V gene has CDR1 SGHTA and CDR2 FQGNSA. The CDR3 contains 12 residues. With 5 bases removed from V and 6 bases from J, the gap between germline ends came to 11 bases. The CDR3 nucleotides are TGTGCCAGCAGCGCTCCCCCCGGCGAGCAGTACTTC. It translates to CASSAPPGEQYF.

This clone was seen a single time. The chain couples TRBV2 to TRBJ2-2, with D possibly TRBD2 on 6 matching bases. CDR3 size: 14 residues. Trimming took 7 bases from V and 5 from J, leaving 14 bases between them. Per the germline V gene, CDR1 is SNHLY and CDR2 is FYNNEI. CDR3 nucleotides: TGTGCCAGCACTAAAGGGAGGCAGACCGGGGAGCTGTTTTTT. Its translation: CASTKGRQTGELFF.

This chain links TRBV2 with TRBJ2-7; no reliable D call. The germline CDR1 and CDR2 sequences are SNHLY and FYNNEI. Between the trimmed V and J ends, which lost 4 bases and 1 base, there was a span of 11 bases. The CDR3 has 14 amino acids. DNA of the CDR3: TGTGCCAGCAGTGGAAGTCCGACATCCTACGAGCAGTACTTC. This sequence encodes CASSGSPTSYEQYF.

This chain links TRBV7-9 with TRBJ1-2; 11 bases agree with TRBD1. Germline V gene data show CDR1 as SEHNR and CDR2 as FQNEAQ (reference sequence). V gave up 3 bases and J gave up 6 bases; unmatched junction bases: 0. CDR3 size: 13 residues. CDR3 region: CASSLGQGDGYTF. The DNA for the CDR3 is TGTGCCAGCAGCTTGGGACAGGGGGATGGCTACACCTTC. Filled out from reference TRBV7-9 and TRBJ1-2, the complete variable domain reads DTGVSQNPRHKITKRGQNVTFRCDPISEHNRLYWYRQTLGQGPEFLTYFQNEAQLEKSRLLSDRFSAERPKGSFSTLEIQRTEQGDSAMYLCASSLGQGDGYTFGSGTRLTVV.

J is TRBJ2-5 and V is TRBV19, with D maybe TRBD1 (6 bases). The CDR3 has 13 amino acids. The germline CDR1 and CDR2 sequences are LNHDA and SQIVND (reference sequence). The V gene lost 7 bases and the J gene lost 7 bases, with 16 bases spanning the gap. The CDR3 nucleotides read TGTGCCAGTAAGACGACAGGCTCAAGGACCCAGTACTTC. This gives the protein CASKTTGSRTQYF. Looking up the rest from reference TRBV19 and TRBJ2-5 gives the full variable domain: DGGITQSPKYLFRKEGQNVTLSCEQNLNHDAMYWYRQDPGQGLRLIYYSQIVNDFQKGDIAEGYSVSREKKESFPLTVTSAQKNPTAFYLCASKTTGSRTQYFGPGTRLLVL.

Ten or more counts support this clone. The chain combines TRBV28 with TRBJ2-7, with D perhaps matching TRBD1 (5 bases). V was trimmed by 3 bases and J by 5 bases, leaving 14 bases between them. Germline V gene lookup returns CDR1 MDHEN and CDR2 SYDVKM. CDR3 size: 14 residues. CDR3: CASSFAWGTNEQYF. For the CDR3, the DNA is TGTGCCAGCAGTTTTGCGTGGGGCACCAACGAGCAGTACTTC.

Remarks on this clone: The junction shows a germline mismatch at one end, possibly a read error. The same CDR3 arises from other DNA sequences in this sample as well. This rearrangement joins TRBV7-7 to TRBJ2-3; 8 nucleotides match TRBD1. The CDR3 is 15 residues long. Per germline, CDR1 SSHAT and CDR2 FNYEAQ (reference sequence). The CDR3 region has the DNA TGTGCTAGCAGCTCCGGGACAGGAAGGTCAGATACGCAGTATTTT. Protein product: CASSSGTGRSDTQYF.

This clone was seen a handful of times. The genes are TRBV27 and TRBJ2-7; the D gene is possibly TRBD2 (5 bases). V lost 3 bases, J lost 2 bases, and 11 bases lay in between. The length of the CDR3 is 14 residues. CDR1 is MNHEY and CDR2 is SMNVEV in the germline V gene (reference sequence). The CDR3 loop reads CASSLYREPYEQYF. The CDR3 nucleotides are TGTGCCAGCAGTTTGTACCGGGAACCCTACGAGCAGTACTTC.

The chain links TRBV11-3 to TRBJ2-7, with 7 nucleotides matching TRBD1. The CDR3 loop spans 16 amino acids. Losses at the gene ends were 5 bases for V and 0 bases for J; bases not matched to a gene: 10. Germline values: CDR1 SGHNT, CDR2 YENEEA. The CDR3 spells CASSPLSRDSSYEQYF. Here the CDR3 DNA reads TGTGCCAGCAGCCCACTCTCGAGGGACAGCTCCTACGAGCAGTACTTC.

V and J are TRBV27 and TRBJ1-5, with 9 bases lining up with TRBD1. The V segment lost 6 bases and the J segment 6 bases; nucleotides outside the gene matches: 12. Germline V gene data show CDR1 as MNHEY and CDR2 as SMNVEV (reference sequence). CDR3 length equals 16 residues. CDR3 in DNA: TGTGCCAGCAGATCTACAGGGGGCCCCTCGGCTCAGCCCCAGCATTTT. Protein product: CASRSTGGPSAQPQHF.

This clone was observed a few times. The chain's CDR3 is CASNLHQETQYF. CDR3 in DNA: TGTGCCAGCAACCTACACCAAGAGACCCAGTACTTC. V is TRBV2 and J is TRBJ2-5; D gene uncertain. CDR1 is SNHLY, CDR2 FYNNEI, per germline. CDR3 length: 12 residues. V lost 7 bases, J lost 0 bases, and 6 bases lay in between.

The sample holds a few counts of this clone. This chain uses TRBV2 with TRBJ1-2; the match to TRBD1 covers 7 bases. Trimming at V came to 6 bases and at J to 6 bases, leaving 13 bases not matched to a gene. The germline V gene has CDR1 SNHLY and CDR2 FYNNEI. The CDR3 sequence is 15 residues long. CDR3 DNA: TGTGCCAGCAGCCCCAGGGGGACTGACCTTAATGGCTACACCTTC. Amino acid sequence: CASSPRGTDLNGYTF.